This T cell receptor beta chain was recovered during a study of T cells in women clearing cervical HPV infection. About the research overall: Case blood was drawn when the lesion was first found; control blood after infection became undetectable.

Study-level findings and limits: TRBV6-7 relative abundance averaged roughly 0.1% in cases and 0.15% to 0.2% in controls. Associations may precede or follow infection; HPV-specific or memory T cells were not isolated.

Generated by immunoSEQ multiplex PCR, the TCRdb table keeps only in-frame clones and is missing some. The record lists about 24,000 clones, of which the ten most abundant hold 5% to 7%. The V segment lost 2 bases and the J segment 5 bases; nucleotides outside the gene matches: 12. Germline values: CDR1 LNHNV, CDR2 YYDKDF (reference sequence). The CDR3 has 16 amino acids. In the case of this clone: As yet, its antigen is unknown. The read gets to within 3 residues of the CDR3 end, and the germline J gene fills in the rest.

The sample consisted of blood buffy coat. The V call is TRBV15, the J call TRBJ2-7, with 7 bases fitting TRBD2. The sequence was obtained from a woman aged 18 to 75 with a cervical HPV16 infection that either progressed to CIN3+ or cleared (not recorded which). The DNA read from the CDR3 is TGTGCCACCAGCAGACCCCGGGGGGAGGGGAGGGACGAG. It is translated as CATSRPRGEGRDE. The whole CDR3 protein is CATSRPRGEGRDEQYF.